This T cell receptor (beta chain) was sequenced in a study of cytomegalovirus exposure and HLA in healthy donors. Study-level findings and limits: There was a cluster of highly shared sequence variants that was likely a sequencing artifact.

A word on this clone: Antigen: not known.

The PCR employed 60 Vbeta primers together with 13 Jbeta primers. Some clones are missing from TCRdb's copy, which holds only in-frame ones; the method was immunoSEQ multiplex PCR. The sample consists of about 100,000 clones, less than 80% of them appearing once. The CDR3 totals 17 residues. V gave up 2 bases and J gave up 8 bases, with 19 bases separating them. Germline V gives CDR1 MNHEY, CDR2 SMNVEV (reference sequence). The receptor comes from a man aged 40-50 years in good health and CMV-seronegative. Sequencing was carried out using PBMCs. The genes are TRBV27 and TRBJ1-6; D call uncertain. CDR3 in DNA: TGTGCCAGCAGTTTAGAGGGTGGAGGAGCATTGGATTCACCCCTCCACTTT. This encodes CASSLEGGGALDSPLHF.